The present T cell receptor (beta chain) was sequenced within a study of beta chain features in type 1 diabetes (dated by TCRdb to the late 2010s). Background on the whole study: No differences in mean age, gender distribution, total cell number or subset yield were found between patients and healthy donors. A total of roughly 100,000,000 sorted cells were examined across all samples, and the number of cells per subset was strongly correlated with RNA yield. In the study, recently diagnosed type 1 diabetes patients and matched healthy donors were compared on the TCRB repertoires of their sorted circulating CD4+ T cell subsets. Regulatory and stem cell-like memory subsets were obtained from only 8 patients and roughly 8 healthy donors, while naive and central memory subsets were obtained from all 30 or so donors.

This clone showed up just a few times. It has no known antigen specificity. Base qualities were left out, and no much larger clone turns up one base away. The entire isolated RNA was reverse transcribed using the High Capacity cDNA Reverse Transcription Kit, and thus expressed TCRB transcripts were sequenced. Deep immunoSEQ sequencing was applied to naive, central memory and regulatory T cell samples, giving an average of roughly 3.5 million total reads per sample. Sorted cells were lysed in RLT buffer and RNA was extracted with DNase-treated RNeasy Micro or Mini kits, depending on cell number. To prevent cross-contamination, each cell subset was processed individually, whereas patient and healthy donor samples were processed jointly. The immunoSEQ multiplex PCR was used to amplify TCRB sequences from cDNA, generating 87-bp fragments that spanned the CDR3 region. Amplicons were sequenced on the Illumina HiSeq platform. In the original analysis: Synthetic template baselines were used to correct PCR bias computationally, reads within Hamming distance 2 were collapsed together, and singletons that could not be merged were discarded. Reads were aligned against IMGT to assign V, D and J genes, CDR3 length and insertions or deletions at six rearrangement sites. Clonotype counts were normalized to sorted cell number within each subset before computing true diversity and Gini coefficients with the tcR R package. The overlap coefficient, calculated on TCRB nucleotide sequences, was used to quantify repertoire sharing. As a proxy for the pre-selection repertoire, out-of-frame TCRB sequences from naive cells were analyzed. TCRdb mirrors the immuneACCESS table, restricted to in-frame sequences. Some clones are absent from its copies; in checked studies, under half trace to an unresolved V gene, and the reason for the others is unknown. The V and J calls and the clone size are those of that table, but D and trimming were determined from the DNA. The sample table shows more than 300,000 clones, and less than 15% are seen once. 0.019% of the sample rests with the top ten.

From each donor, a single peripheral blood sample of 100 to 150 mL on average was drawn into heparinised tubes. Using a panel that included CD45RO, CCR7, CD25, CD127, CD95 and CD27, naive, central memory, regulatory and stem cell-like memory CD4+ T cells were sorted on a BD FACSAria II. All sorted populations exceeded 98% purity. PBMCs were isolated immediately by Lymphoprep density gradient centrifugation and stained directly without culture. Samples were stained and sorted in pairs, with one healthy donor and one patient per experiment, so that batch effects were minimized. The CDR3 runs 14 amino acids, cysteine and phenylalanine included. The read is trimmed to its CDR3 DNA, 42 bases read in frame from base 1. As encoded in the germline V gene (reference sequence), CDR1 is LNHDA while CDR2 is SQIVND. V has 4 bases trimmed and J has 7 bases trimmed; junction bases matching no gene number 3. Here is what the overall study found, with its caveats: The naive, central memory and regulatory TCRB repertoires appeared to resemble one another more closely among patients than among healthy donors. Fewer insertions and more nucleotide deletions at VDJ recombination sites were observed in patients with type 1 diabetes, implying thymic rearrangement abnormalities. HLA sub-analyses involved small numbers of individuals, so any influence of HLA type on TCRB rearrangement remained unresolved. A moderate but significant shortening of TCRB CDR3 length was observed in type 1 diabetes patients in all four CD4+ subsets. PCR may preferentially amplify shorter templates, but because patient and control samples were amplified and corrected together, any resulting skew would affect both groups equally. Because cDNA was sequenced instead of genomic DNA, highly expressing activated cells could be over-represented, though the groups showed no difference in activation or CD3 levels.

This sequence originates from a woman in her late teens or twenties in good health. Recombination joined TRBV19 with TRBJ2-1, with 11 bases aligning to TRBD2. The sample was naive CD4+ T cells from blood. The intended sense of this specimen's cell subset or site label: true naive CD4+ T cells. Here the CDR3 is given as CASSNSGRANEQFF. The DNA is as follows: TGTGCCAGTAGTAATAGCGGGAGGGCAAATGAGCAGTTCTTC.